The rows below give T cell receptor beta chains drawn from one sample of a study of regulatory T cells in long-lasting Graves disease. MiXCR was run by TCRdb on the multiplex PCR reads, yielding one entry per CDR3 protein. The sample has about 460,000 distinct CDR3 sequences; approximately 23% are singletons. This specimen consisted of peripheral blood mononuclear cells (PBMCs), obtained when the disease was refractory, from a patient treated with antithyroid drugs. The receptors were gathered from a female donor with Graves disease. Each CDR3 is given with its conserved first and last residue. The D gene is left open where the match is weak. Some rows have no size entry. The others give once, few or many, or a class for an expanded clone.

- | 14 | TRBJ2-2 | - | TRBV6-1 | TGTGCCAGCGGGGGAAAAAGGGGCACCGGGGAGCTGTTTTTT | CASGGKRGTGELFF
many | 14 | TRBJ2-7 | - | TRBV7-2 | TGTGCCAGCAGCTTAGGGTTTGAGGGCTACGAGCAGTACTTC | CASSLGFEGYEQYF
few | 15 | TRBJ2-5 | - | TRBV7-3 | TGTGCCAGCAGCTCCCAATCCGGGACACCAGAGACCCAGTACTTC | CASSSQSGTPETQYF
many | 15 | TRBJ2-7 | - | TRBV15 | TGTGCCACCAGCAGAGGTGGGGGCGGAATCTACGAGCAGTACTTC | CATSRGGGGIYEQYF
few | 14 | TRBJ2-7 | - | TRBV6-1 | TGTGCCAGCAGCCACGAGCGGGCAACCTACGAGCAGTACTTC | CASSHERATYEQYF
few | 15 | TRBJ1-5 | - | TRBV10-3 | TGTGCCATCAGTGGGCTCTTGGGAGAGGATCAGCCCCAGCATTTT | CAISGLLGEDQPQHF
many | 15 | TRBJ2-4 | TRBD2 | TRBV20-1 | TGCAGTGCTGCTACTAGCGGGAGAGTGATGGACATTCAGTACTTC | CSAATSGRVMDIQYF
few | 15 | TRBJ2-7 | - | TRBV19 | TGTGCCAGTACTTGGGGAGGGGGCGCAAACTACGAGCAGTACTTC | CASTWGGGANYEQYF
- | 14 | TRBJ2-7 | TRBD1 | TRBV12-3/TRBV12-4 | TGTGCCAGCAGTCCGCGGACAGGCGTGGACGAGCAGTACTTC | CASSPRTGVDEQYF
many | 15 | TRBJ2-7 | TRBD1 | TRBV11-3 | TGTGCCAGCAGAGCGCCCGGGACAGGGGCCTACGAGCAGTACTTC | CASRAPGTGAYEQYF
few | 15 | TRBJ2-7 | TRBD2 | TRBV7-2 | TGTGCCAGCAGCCACAGAAAGGGACTAGAGCACGAGCAGTACTTC | CASSHRKGLEHEQYF
- | 14 | TRBJ2-7 | - | TRBV30 | TGTGCCTGGAGTAGGGACATCGGCTCCTACGAGCAGTACTTC | CAWSRDIGSYEQYF
- | 20 | TRBJ2-4 | TRBD2 | TRBV12-5 | TGTGCTAGTGGTTTCACCCCGGGACTATCATCCGTTGTGGCCAAAAACATTCAGTACTTC | CASGFTPGLSSVVAKNIQYF
- | 16 | TRBJ2-7 | - | TRBV7-9 | TGTGCCAGCAGCTTAGCGGCCCGCGGAGGGCCCGGCGAGCAGTACTTC | CASSLAARGGPGEQYF
many | 15 | TRBJ1-1 | - | TRBV12-3/TRBV12-4 | TGTGCCAGCAGTTTGGGGGCACAGCTGAACACTGAAGCTTTCTTT | CASSLGAQLNTEAFF
many | 14 | TRBJ1-4 | - | TRBV6-5 | TGTGCCAGCAGTTACGGGGTTCAAACAGGAAAACTGTTTTTT | CASSYGVQTGKLFF
few | 14 | TRBJ2-5 | - | TRBV27 | TGTGCCAGCAGTCCGGCCCAAACCCAAGAGACCCAGTACTTC | CASSPAQTQETQYF
- | 17 | TRBJ1-5 | TRBD1 | TRBV27 | TGTGCCAGCAGTTCTCTCTACAGGGGGCGAAGGGATCAGCCCCAGCATTTT | CASSSLYRGRRDQPQHF
few | 12 | TRBJ2-7 | - | TRBV7-3 | TGTGTCAGCAGCTTATCCCTTGACGAGCAGTACTTC | CVSSLSLDEQYF
- | 13 | TRBJ1-2 | - | TRBV7-9 | TGTGCCAACAGCTGGGGGGAACAGGGAGGCTACACCTTC | CANSWGEQGGYTF
many | 15 | TRBJ1-2 | - | TRBV7-2 | TGTGCCAGCAGTAGGACGGCGATGGAAAACTATGGCTACACCTTC | CASSRTAMENYGYTF
many | 11 | TRBJ2-5 | - | TRBV3-1 | TGTGCCAGCAGCCAAGACCAGACCCAGTACTTC | CASSQDQTQYF
- | 14 | TRBJ1-2 | TRBD1 | TRBV6-1 | TGTGCCAGCAGTTACCAAGACAGGGGGCATGGCTACATCTTC | CASSYQDRGHGYIF
few | 15 | TRBJ1-4 | TRBD1 | TRBV3-1 | TGTGCCAGCGGACCATCCGGGACAGGGAATGAAAAACTGTTTTTT | CASGPSGTGNEKLFF
many | 14 | TRBJ1-5 | TRBD1 | TRBV5-1 | TGCGCCAGCAGCTTAACAGGGGACAATCAGCCCCAGCATTTT | CASSLTGDNQPQHF
many | 18 | TRBJ2-5 | - | TRBV7-2 | TGTGCCAGCAGTTTCCAGCCGGCAACCACGGGGAGCCAAGAGACCCAGTACTTC | CASSFQPATTGSQETQYF
once | 14 | TRBJ2-7 | TRBD1 | TRBV10-3 | TGTGCCATCAGTGAACAGGGGCCTTCCTACGAGCAGTACTTC | CAISEQGPSYEQYF
- | 15 | TRBJ2-7 | - | TRBV20-1 | TGCAGTGCTAGAGAACCGGGACGGGCAGGAGACGAGCAGTACTTC | CSAREPGRAGDEQYF
many | 14 | TRBJ1-1 | - | TRBV28 | TGTGCCAGCAGGGTTGGGGGGACGAACACTGAAGCTTTCTTT | CASRVGGTNTEAFF
many | 15 | TRBJ2-5 | - | TRBV10-3 | TGTGCCATCAGGTCCTCGGAGAGCAGACGGGAGACCCAGTACTTC | CAIRSSESRRETQYF
- | 13 | TRBJ2-2 | - | TRBV5-8 | TGTGCCAGCAGCGGGCAGTACACCGGGGAGCTGTTTTTT | CASSGQYTGELFF
- | 17 | TRBJ2-6 | - | TRBV7-3 | TGTGCCAGTCAAGCGGCCAGAGGATTGTCTGGGGCCAACGTCCTGACTTTC | CASQAARGLSGANVLTF
many | 14 | TRBJ1-2 | - | TRBV6-1 | TGTGCCAGCAGCAGACGGACAGATGTCTATGGCTACACCTTC | CASSRRTDVYGYTF
many | 15 | TRBJ2-7 | - | TRBV7-8 | TGTGCCAGCAGCTTAGGGACTACAGAAAACTACGAGCAGTACTTC | CASSLGTTENYEQYF
few | 14 | TRBJ2-7 | TRBD2 | TRBV7-2 | TGTGCCAGCAGCTTGGGCGGGAGTCCCTACGAGCAGTACTTC | CASSLGGSPYEQYF
- | 15 | TRBJ1-2 | TRBD1 | TRBV19 | TGTGCCAGTAGTAAGAAGACAGGGGTGAACTATGGCTACACCTTC | CASSKKTGVNYGYTF
- | 15 | TRBJ1-1 | TRBD1 | TRBV19 | TGTGCCAGTAGTGCCGGACAGGGTTGGAACACTGAAGCTTTCTTT | CASSAGQGWNTEAFF
- | 15 | TRBJ1-2 | - | TRBV9 | TGTGCCAGCAGCGTAGGTACAGTCCCTAACTATGGCTACACCTTC | CASSVGTVPNYGYTF
many | 14 | TRBJ2-7 | - | TRBV5-1 | TGCGCCAGCAGCTCCCTGACGGGGACCTACGAGCAGTACTTC | CASSSLTGTYEQYF
- | 14 | TRBJ2-5 | TRBD2 | TRBV11-3 | TGTGCCAGCAGCTTTTCGGGCGGGAGTGAGACCCAGTACTTC | CASSFSGGSETQYF
- | 15 | TRBJ1-6 | - | TRBV6-1 | TGTGCCAGCGGATATACAAGCTCCTATAATTCACCCCTCCACTTT | CASGYTSSYNSPLHF
- | 14 | TRBJ2-7 | - | TRBV15 | TGTGCCACCAGCGCGGGACAGACTACCTACGAGCAGTACTTC | CATSAGQTTYEQYF
many | 15 | TRBJ2-2 | TRBD1 | TRBV2 | TGTGCCAGCAGTGAACAGGGGGCGAACACCGGGGAGCTGTTTTTT | CASSEQGANTGELFF
many | 14 | TRBJ1-2 | TRBD1 | TRBV12-3/TRBV12-4 | TGTGCCAGCAGGTCCGGACCAGGGGGACTGGGCTACACCTTC | CASRSGPGGLGYTF
- | 15 | TRBJ2-7 | TRBD2 | TRBV5-1 | TGCGCCAGCAGCCTCCGACTAGCGGAGGGAGGGGAGCAGTACTTC | CASSLRLAEGGEQYF
few | 18 | TRBJ2-7 | TRBD1 | TRBV6-5 | TGTGCCAGCAGTTACTCCGGGGACAGGGTTGACGACGGCTACGAGCAGTACTTC | CASSYSGDRVDDGYEQYF
- | 15 | TRBJ2-1 | TRBD2 | TRBV20-1 | TGCAGTGCTAGCGAGTTTAGCGGGAGTCCCAATGAGCAGTTCTTC | CSASEFSGSPNEQFF
many | 15 | TRBJ2-2 | - | TRBV11-2 | TGTGCCAGCAGCTTCGTGGGTGGGGCGGTTGGGGAGCTGTTTTTT | CASSFVGGAVGELFF
- | 16 | TRBJ2-3 | TRBD2 | TRBV11-2 | TGTGCCAGCAGCCCCTCGGCTAGCGGGGGCACAGATACGCAGTATTTT | CASSPSASGGTDTQYF
- | 13 | TRBJ2-7 | TRBD2 | TRBV7-9 | TGTGCCTCCCAGGGACTAGGTGGTCCCGAGCAGTACTTC | CASQGLGGPEQYF
- | 14 | TRBJ1-6 | - | TRBV12-3/TRBV12-4 | TGTGCCAGCAGTTTATACCCGGGGAATTCACCCCTCCACTTT | CASSLYPGNSPLHF
- | 13 | TRBJ1-1 | - | TRBV29-1 | TGCAGCGTTGAGGGTGTGGGGGCGGGAGAAGCTTTCTTT | CSVEGVGAGEAFF
few | 15 | TRBJ1-1 | - | TRBV7-8 | TGTGCCAGCAGCTTAGGCGGCGGAGAATCCACTGAAGCTTTCTTT | CASSLGGGESTEAFF
- | 15 | TRBJ1-5 | TRBD1 | TRBV6-1 | TGTGCCAGCAGTCAAGACAGGGATGACAATCAGCCCCAGCATTTT | CASSQDRDDNQPQHF
many | 13 | TRBJ1-2 | - | TRBV11-2 | TGTGCCAGCAGCTCGGGACCCAGCTATGGCTACACCTTC | CASSSGPSYGYTF
- | 13 | TRBJ1-1 | - | TRBV30 | TGTGCCTGGGATTTTGACAAGGGCACTGAAGCTTTCTTT | CAWDFDKGTEAFF
- | 15 | TRBJ1-1 | - | TRBV4-1 | TGCGCCAGCAGCCTAAGACAGCTTGAAGGGACTGAAGCTTTCTTT | CASSLRQLEGTEAFF
- | 17 | TRBJ2-6 | TRBD1 | TRBV2 | TGTGCCAGCAGCCCACAGGGGGCCACCTCTGGGGCCAACGTCCTGACTTTC | CASSPQGATSGANVLTF
few | 14 | TRBJ2-5 | - | TRBV20-1 | TGCAGTACCAGATCCGGACAGCCAGGGGAGACCCAGTACTTC | CSTRSGQPGETQYF